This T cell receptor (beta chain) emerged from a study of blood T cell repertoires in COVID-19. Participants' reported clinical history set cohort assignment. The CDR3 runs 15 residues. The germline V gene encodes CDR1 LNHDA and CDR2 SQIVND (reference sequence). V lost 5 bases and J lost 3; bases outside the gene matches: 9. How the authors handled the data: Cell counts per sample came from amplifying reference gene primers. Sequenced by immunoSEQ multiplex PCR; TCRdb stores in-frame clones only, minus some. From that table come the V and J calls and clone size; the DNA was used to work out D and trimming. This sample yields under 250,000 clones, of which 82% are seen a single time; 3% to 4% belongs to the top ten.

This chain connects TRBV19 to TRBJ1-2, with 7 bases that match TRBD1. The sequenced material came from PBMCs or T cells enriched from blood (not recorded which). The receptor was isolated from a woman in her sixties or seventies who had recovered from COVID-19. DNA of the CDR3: TGTGCCAGTAGTGACAGGGTTCTGAGGGACTATGGCTACACCTTC. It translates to CASSDRVLRDYGYTF.